Following are 29 T cell receptor beta chains from one sample sequenced in a study of response to subunit inactivated influenza vaccine. TCRdb fed the RT-PCR reads into MiXCR, producing one record per CDR3 protein. The table includes more than 450,000 distinct CDR3 sequences, 12% detected once. The specimen comprised PBMCs from blood, sampled on the day of vaccination. Every receptor here comes from a man in his forties or fifties who received an inactivated influenza vaccine.

This clonotype was found once. Since a much larger clone is just one base distant, this may be a read error. This chain connects TRBV5-1 to TRBJ2-1, with a possible D match to TRBD2 (5 bases). Germline V gives CDR1 SGHRS, CDR2 YFSETQ. V lost 4 bases and J lost 8, with 19 bases in between. The CDR3 sequence is 15 residues long. The CDR3 DNA follows: TGCGCCAGCAGCCTAGCTAGCAATTCAAGGGATGAGCAGTTCTTC. Protein: CASSLASNSRDEQFF. The variable domain in full, with the rest retrieved from reference TRBV5-1 and TRBJ2-1, is KAGVTQTPRYLIKTRGQQVTLSCSPISGHRSVSWYQQTPGQGLQFLFEYFSETQRNKGNFPGRFSGRQFSNSRSEMNVSTLELGDSALYLCASSLASNSRDEQFFGPGTRLTVL.

V is TRBV6-2 or TRBV6-3 and J is TRBJ1-2; TRBD1 aligns across 10 bases. The ends lost 8 bases at V and 2 bases at J; junction bases unmatched: 11. There are 16 residues in the CDR3. CDR1 MNHEY and CDR2 SVGEGT come from the germline V gene. The CDR3 sequence: CASLPWRGQGNYGYTF. The CDR3 DNA reads TGTGCCAGCCTCCCATGGAGGGGACAGGGGAACTATGGCTACACCTTC.

This clonotype was counted between two and nine times. The chain combines TRBV4-2 with TRBJ2-6, with D possibly being TRBD1 or TRBD2 (5 bases each). CDR1 is LGHNA and CDR2 is YNFKEQ in the germline V gene. Trimming took off 2 bases at V and 2 bases at J, with 16 bases between the two ends. CDR3 size: 18 residues. As DNA, the CDR3 is TGTGCCAGCAGCCAAATTCCCGCGATGGGGGCTGGGGCCAACGTCCTGACTTTC. Encoded protein: CASSQIPAMGAGANVLTF.

A few counts support this clonotype. The chain is built from TRBV7-8 and TRBJ2-3; 12 bases agree with TRBD2. Germline CDR1 SGHVS, CDR2 FQNEAQ. Unmatched junction bases numbered 11, after V lost 5 bases and J lost 5 bases. The CDR3 totals 17 residues. The chain's CDR3 is CASSPRLAGDVGDTQYF. CDR3 DNA: TGTGCCAGCAGCCCGCGACTAGCGGGAGACGTCGGAGATACGCAGTATTTT.

This clonotype has a count of ten or more. This chain uses TRBV5-6 with TRBJ1-3, with unresolved D. Germline assignment: CDR1 SGHDT and CDR2 YYEEEE. Trimming removed 3 bases from V and 1 base from J, with 5 bases in between. There are 13 residues in the CDR3. The CDR3 DNA sequence: TGTGCCAGCAGCTCCCGTTCTGGAAACACCATATATTTT. The encoded protein is CASSSRSGNTIYF.

With regard to this clonotype: Mismatch with germline at one junction end may stem from a read error. This sequence joins TRBV20-1 and TRBJ1-1, with 7 bases that match TRBD1. Germline CDR1 and CDR2: DFQATT and SNEGSKA (reference sequence). The CDR3 has 15 amino acids. CDR3 nucleotides: TGCAGTGCTAGAGTCAGGACAGGAGAGAACGCTGAAGCTTTCTTT. This gives the protein CSARVRTGENAEAFF.

This clonotype was detected a few times. The rearrangement uses TRBV5-1 and TRBJ2-2; a weak D match, TRBD2 (6 bases). Per the germline V gene, CDR1 is SGHRS and CDR2 is YFSETQ. Trimming took 3 bases from V and 2 from J, leaving 11 bases between them. This CDR3 spans 15 amino acids. CDR3 sequence: CASSWTNRNTGELFF. CDR3 nucleotides: TGCGCCAGCAGCTGGACTAACAGAAACACCGGGGAGCTGTTTTTT.

This clonotype has only a few counts. At one of its ends the junction is not consistent with the germline gene, which may arise from a read error. The rearrangement joins TRBV7-9 to TRBJ2-7; D is unresolved. The CDR3 length is 13 residues. Per germline, CDR1 SEHNR and CDR2 FQNEAQ (reference sequence). The CDR3 reads CASQPLGPDGSVF. The CDR3 DNA follows: TGTGCCAGCCAGCCTCTCGGCCCAGACGGCAGTGTCTTC.

This clonotype showed up many times. The rearrangement joins TRBV7-2 to TRBJ1-3; D is undetermined. Germline V gene data show CDR1 as SGHTA and CDR2 as FQGNSA. The germline V and J ends were trimmed by 0 bases and 0 bases, with 12 bases remaining between them. The CDR3 is 17 amino acids. The CDR3 protein is CASSLAAGRSSGNTIYF. In DNA form, the CDR3 reads TGTGCCAGCAGCTTAGCGGCAGGCCGGAGCTCTGGAAACACCATATATTTT.

This clonotype appeared a few times. The V gene is TRBV6-2 or TRBV6-3, the J gene TRBJ1-2; TRBD1 might be the D (5 bases). Germline loops: CDR1 MNHEY, CDR2 SVGEGT. The V and J ends lost 6 bases and 1 base respectively, with 9 bases between them. There are 13 residues in the CDR3. CDR3 in DNA: TGTGCCAGCAGCCGAGGGGATAACTATGGCTACACCTTC. Its protein is CASSRGDNYGYTF.

The J gene is TRBJ2-5, the V gene TRBV7-2; no reliable D call. Per germline, CDR1 SGHTA and CDR2 FQGNSA. This CDR3 region has 14 residues. The germline V and J ends were trimmed by 0 bases and 7 bases, with 12 bases remaining between them. In DNA form, the CDR3 reads TGTGCCAGCAGCTTAGCTAGGCAGGTTGGGACCCAGTACTTC. Protein sequence: CASSLARQVGTQYF.

This clonotype was counted a few times. This sequence joins TRBV5-4 and TRBJ2-2; D remains ambiguous. Trimming shortened V by 5 bases and J by 5 bases, and 7 bases separated the two germline ends. The CDR3 has 12 amino acids. Germline loops: CDR1 SGHNT, CDR2 YYREEE (reference sequence). CDR3 loop: CASRLSTGELFF. CDR3 bases: TGTGCCAGCAGGTTATCTACCGGGGAGCTGTTTTTT.

This clonotype was recorded a few times. The chain couples TRBV29-1 to TRBJ2-1; the D gene could be TRBD1 or TRBD2 (5 bases each). The CDR3 has 16 amino acids. Looked up from germline, CDR1 is SQVTM and CDR2 is ANQGSEA. Trimming took 2 bases from V and 10 from J, leaving 24 bases between them. The CDR3 DNA reads TGCAGCGTTGAACACCGGGACCCCGCACCGTCGGGGGAGCAGTTCTTC. It encodes CSVEHRDPAPSGEQFF.

The chain is built from TRBV7-9 and TRBJ2-3, with 8 positions matching TRBD2. Germline CDR1 SEHNR, CDR2 FQNEAQ (reference sequence). The CDR3 runs 15 residues. Trimming took 5 bases from V and 3 from J; bases not matched to a gene: 7. The CDR3 sequence is CASSPGGAETDTQYF. The CDR3 coding sequence is TGTGCCAGCAGCCCGGGGGGGGCGGAGACAGATACGCAGTATTTT.

This chain uses TRBV7-8 with TRBJ1-2; unclear D gene. This CDR3 region has 15 residues. V gave up 1 base and J gave up 4 bases, with 13 bases separating them. Germline V gene data show CDR1 as SGHVS and CDR2 as FQNEAQ. CDR3 nucleotides: TGTGCCAGCAGCTTAGAGCAGGCAGTCCTCTATGGCTACACCTTC. Translated: CASSLEQAVLYGYTF.

This clonotype was recorded many times. The chain employs TRBV27 and TRBJ2-7; D gene unclear. This CDR3 is built from 15 residues. Per the germline V gene, CDR1 is MNHEY and CDR2 is SMNVEV (reference sequence). V gave up 2 bases and J gave up 4 bases, with 15 bases separating them. Here the CDR3 reads CASSLDGRTGYEQYF. In DNA form, the CDR3 reads TGTGCCAGCAGTTTAGACGGTAGAACCGGGTACGAGCAGTACTTC.

There are a few counts of this clonotype. The CDR3 region is CASTKSGKVRQPQHF. In DNA form, the CDR3 reads TGTGCCAGCACCAAATCAGGGAAAGTGAGACAGCCCCAGCATTTT. The gene calls are TRBV21-1 and TRBJ1-5; the DNA was not compared with TRBD1, the D call given in the table. TRBV21-1 is a documented pseudogene. This CDR3 contains 15 residues.

The rearrangement links TRBV4-3 to TRBJ2-3; D is unclear. This CDR3 comprises 9 residues. The germline gives CDR1 LGHNA, CDR2 YSLEER. Trimming cost V 0 bases and J 15 bases, with 4 bases left between them. The CDR3 reads CASSQELYF. CDR3 sequence (DNA): TGCGCCAGCAGCCAAGAGCTTTATTTT.

A few counts support this clonotype. No DNA is shown, since the ends of the CDR3 on it are uncertain; the CDR3 is the one TCRdb lists. The genes are TRBV29-1 and TRBJ2-3; the table assigns TRBD1, which was not confirmed against the DNA. The CDR3 is 15 residues long, ends included. Germline assignment: CDR1 SQVTM and CDR2 ANQGSEA. This CDR3 reads CSVRARGEITDTQYF.

The gene calls are TRBV28 and TRBJ2-2, with 10 positions matching TRBD2. The length of the CDR3 is 15 residues. Germline CDR1 reads MDHEN; CDR2 reads SYDVKM. After removal of 8 bases from V and 0 bases from J, the junction contained 3 bases not matched to a gene. The CDR3 region has the DNA TGTGCCAGCCGCAGCGGGGGGGCGAACACCGGGGAGCTGTTTTTT. It encodes CASRSGGANTGELFF. The full variable domain, with the rest looked up from reference TRBV28 and TRBJ2-2, is DVKVTQSSRYLVKRTGEKVFLECVQDMDHENMFWYRQDPGLGLRLIYFSYDVKMKEKGDIPEGYSVSREKKERFSLILESASTNQTSMYLCASRSGGANTGELFFGEGSRLTVL.

The chain links TRBV9 to TRBJ1-2; a weak D match, TRBD1 (6 bases). Between the trimmed V and J ends, which lost 4 bases and 0 bases, there was a span of 16 bases. CDR1 and CDR2 from the germline V gene are SGDLS and YYNGEE. The CDR3 has 16 residues. The CDR3 is CASSLGGFTANYGYTF. The CDR3 nucleotides are TGTGCCAGCAGCCTAGGGGGGTTTACAGCTAACTATGGCTACACCTTC.

The genes are TRBV12-3 or TRBV12-4 and TRBJ1-1, with 9 nucleotides matching TRBD1. The CDR3 runs 16 residues. Trimming at V came to 6 bases and at J to 7 bases, leaving 15 bases not matched to a gene. Here the CDR3 reads CASSFTGTGKEGEAFF. The CDR3 DNA reads TGTGCCAGCAGCTTTACCGGGACAGGGAAGGAGGGTGAAGCTTTCTTT.

This clonotype came up a few times. V gene TRBV20-1 combines with J gene TRBJ2-3; 8 positions match TRBD1. Per the germline V gene, CDR1 is DFQATT and CDR2 is SNEGSKA (reference sequence). This CDR3 is 16 amino acids long. The ends lost 0 bases at V and 4 bases at J; junction bases unmatched: 9. CDR3 region: CSARDRGQGGPDTQYF. The CDR3 bases are TGCAGTGCTAGAGATCGCGGACAGGGTGGCCCAGATACGCAGTATTTT.

The sample holds a few counts of this clonotype. The chain joins TRBV7-9 to TRBJ2-7, with D perhaps TRBD2 (5 bases). Looked up from germline, CDR1 is SEHNR and CDR2 is FQNEAQ (reference sequence). The CDR3 is 14 residues long. V was pared by 5 bases and J by 3 bases, with 14 bases between. DNA for the CDR3: TGTGCCAGCAGCCCCCCTGAGGGCGTCTACGAGCAGTACTTC. Amino acids: CASSPPEGVYEQYF.

The chain combines TRBV6-5 with TRBJ2-6; TRBD1 aligns across 10 bases. Trimming at V came to 4 bases and at J to 0 bases, leaving 9 bases not matched to a gene. From germline, CDR1 is MNHEY and CDR2 SVGAGI. CDR3 length: 19 amino acids. CDR3 bases: TGTGCCAGCAGTTCCACCGGGACAGGGGCCCTCTCTGGGGCCAACGTCCTGACTTTC. Encoded protein: CASSSTGTGALSGANVLTF.

This clonotype appeared many times. The J gene is TRBJ1-2, the V gene TRBV4-3; D may be TRBD1 (5 bases). CDR3 length equals 14 residues. Germline V lookup: CDR1 LGHNA, CDR2 YSLEER. The germline V and J ends were trimmed by 0 bases and 6 bases, with 11 bases remaining between them. Here the CDR3 reads CASSQDHRSNGYTF. The CDR3, as DNA: TGCGCCAGCAGCCAAGATCACAGGTCTAATGGCTACACCTTC.

The chain links TRBV20-1 to TRBJ2-4, with D possibly being TRBD2 (6 bases). V was shortened by 1 base and J by 0 bases, with 13 bases between the two germline ends. Looked up from germline, CDR1 is DFQATT and CDR2 is SNEGSKA (reference sequence). CDR3 length: 16 amino acids. The CDR3 bases are TGCAGTGCTAGAGTCGCGGGCGGGACAGCCAAAAACATTCAGTACTTC. It encodes CSARVAGGTAKNIQYF.

The rearrangement uses TRBV11-2 and TRBJ2-1; 7 bases match TRBD2. The CDR3 totals 16 residues. V shed 1 base, J shed 4 bases, and the junction held 7 bases outside the gene matches. Germline assignment: CDR1 SGHAT and CDR2 FQNNGV. CDR3 protein: CASSLGGGRVYNEQFF. CDR3 nucleotide sequence: TGTGCCAGCAGCTTAGGGGGCGGGAGAGTTTACAATGAGCAGTTCTTC.

The chain uses TRBV6-1 and TRBJ2-3, with D maybe TRBD1 (5 bases). With 2 bases removed from V and 0 bases from J, the gap between germline ends came to 12 bases. Germline V gives CDR1 MNHNS, CDR2 SASEGT. The CDR3 runs to 16 residues. This chain's CDR3 is CASSEWGRPSTDTQYF. CDR3 DNA sequence: TGTGCCAGCAGTGAATGGGGCAGACCTAGCACAGATACGCAGTATTTT.